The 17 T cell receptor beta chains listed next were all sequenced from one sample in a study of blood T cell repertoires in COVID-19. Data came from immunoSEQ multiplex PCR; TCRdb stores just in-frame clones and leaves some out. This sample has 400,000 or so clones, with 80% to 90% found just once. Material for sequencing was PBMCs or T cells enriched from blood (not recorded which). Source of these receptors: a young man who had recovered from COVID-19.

The CDR3 spells CASSLTHRAFF. The CDR3 DNA reads TGTGCCAGCAGCTTAACCCATCGGGCTTTCTTT. The chain has TRBV7-9 and TRBJ1-1; unclear D gene. There are 11 residues in the CDR3. Germline CDR1 SEHNR, CDR2 FQNEAQ (reference sequence). Deletions cut 2 bases from V and 11 bases from J, with 9 bases between.

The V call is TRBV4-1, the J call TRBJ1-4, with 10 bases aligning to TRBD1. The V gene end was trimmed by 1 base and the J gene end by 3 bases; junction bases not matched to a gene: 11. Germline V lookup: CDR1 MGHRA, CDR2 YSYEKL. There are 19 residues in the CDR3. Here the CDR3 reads CASSQGDRGLEWANEKLFF. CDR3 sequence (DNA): TGCGCCAGCAGCCAAGGGGACAGGGGACTCGAATGGGCTAATGAAAAACTGTTTTTT.

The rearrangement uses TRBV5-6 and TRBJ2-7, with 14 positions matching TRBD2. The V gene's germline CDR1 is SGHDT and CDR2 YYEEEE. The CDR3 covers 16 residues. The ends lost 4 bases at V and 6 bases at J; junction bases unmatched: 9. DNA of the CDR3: TGTGCCAGCAGCCTACGGGGACTAGCGGGAGTAGGCGAGCAGTACTTC. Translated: CASSLRGLAGVGEQYF.

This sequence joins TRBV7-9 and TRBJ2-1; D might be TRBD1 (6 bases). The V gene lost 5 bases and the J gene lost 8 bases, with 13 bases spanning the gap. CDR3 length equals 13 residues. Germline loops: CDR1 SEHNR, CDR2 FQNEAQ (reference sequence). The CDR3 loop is CASSLQGMDEQFF. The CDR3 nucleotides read TGTGCCAGCAGCCTACAGGGTATGGATGAGCAGTTCTTC.

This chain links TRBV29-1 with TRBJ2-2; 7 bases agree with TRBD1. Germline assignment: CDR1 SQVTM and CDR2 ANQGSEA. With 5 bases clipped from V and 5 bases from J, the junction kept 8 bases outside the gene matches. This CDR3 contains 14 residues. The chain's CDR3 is CSVKSGTVTGELFF. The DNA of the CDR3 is TGCAGCGTTAAATCCGGGACAGTGACCGGGGAGCTGTTTTTT.

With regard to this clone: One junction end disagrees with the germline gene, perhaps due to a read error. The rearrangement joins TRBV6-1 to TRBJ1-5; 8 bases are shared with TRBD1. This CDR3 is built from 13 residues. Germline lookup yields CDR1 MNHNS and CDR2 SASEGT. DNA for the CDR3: TGTGCCAGCGGTGACAGGGGAGATCAGCCCCAGCATTTT. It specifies CASGDRGDQPQHF.

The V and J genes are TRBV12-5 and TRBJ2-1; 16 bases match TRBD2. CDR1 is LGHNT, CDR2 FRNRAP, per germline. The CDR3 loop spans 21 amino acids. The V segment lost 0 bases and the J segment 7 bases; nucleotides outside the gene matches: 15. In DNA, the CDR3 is TGTGCTAGTGGTTTGGTACGGTTGGGACTAGCGGGAGGGGGGCGTGGGAATGAGCAGTTCTTC. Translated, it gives CASGLVRLGLAGGGRGNEQFF.

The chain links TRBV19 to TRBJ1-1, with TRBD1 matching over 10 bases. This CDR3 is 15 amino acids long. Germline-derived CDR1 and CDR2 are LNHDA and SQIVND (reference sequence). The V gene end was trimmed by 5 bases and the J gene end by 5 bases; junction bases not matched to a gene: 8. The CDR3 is CASSPLGTGVTEAFF. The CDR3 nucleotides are TGTGCCAGTAGTCCCCTCGGGACAGGGGTTACTGAAGCTTTCTTT.

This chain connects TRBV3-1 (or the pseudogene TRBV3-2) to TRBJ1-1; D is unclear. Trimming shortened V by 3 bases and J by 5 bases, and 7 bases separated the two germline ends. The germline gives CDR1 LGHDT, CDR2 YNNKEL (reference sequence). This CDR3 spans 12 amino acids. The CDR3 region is CASSQGSTEAFF. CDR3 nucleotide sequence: TGTGCCAGCAGCCAGGGGAGTACTGAAGCTTTCTTT.

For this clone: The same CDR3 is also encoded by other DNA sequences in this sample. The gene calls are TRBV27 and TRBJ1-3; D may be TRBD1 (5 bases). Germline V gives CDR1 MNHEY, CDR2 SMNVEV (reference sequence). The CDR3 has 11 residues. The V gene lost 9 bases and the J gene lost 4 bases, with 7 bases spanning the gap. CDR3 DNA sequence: TGTGCCAGTAGGGGCGGAAACACCATATATTTT. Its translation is CASRGGNTIYF.

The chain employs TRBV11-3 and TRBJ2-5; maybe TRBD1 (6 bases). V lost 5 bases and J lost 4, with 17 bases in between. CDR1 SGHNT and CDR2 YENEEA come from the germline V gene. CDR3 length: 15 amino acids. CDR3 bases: TGTGCCAGCAGCCCTCCCAGGGGTTCCGGAGAGACCCAGTACTTC. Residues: CASSPPRGSGETQYF.

Here the CDR3 reads CASSEPGLNTEAFF. The CDR3 bases are TGTGCCAGCAGTGAACCGGGGTTGAACACTGAAGCTTTCTTT. The rearrangement joins TRBV6-1 to TRBJ1-1; D unclear. V dropped 2 bases and J dropped 0 bases, with 7 bases sitting between them. In germline, CDR1 is MNHNS, CDR2 SASEGT. The CDR3 length is 14 residues.

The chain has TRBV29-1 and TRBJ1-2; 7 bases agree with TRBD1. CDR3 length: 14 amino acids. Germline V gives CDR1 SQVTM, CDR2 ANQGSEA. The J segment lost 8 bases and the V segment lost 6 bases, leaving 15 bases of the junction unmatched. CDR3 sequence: CSVATPDRDWGYTF. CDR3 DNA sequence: TGCAGCGTCGCTACTCCAGACAGGGATTGGGGCTACACCTTC.

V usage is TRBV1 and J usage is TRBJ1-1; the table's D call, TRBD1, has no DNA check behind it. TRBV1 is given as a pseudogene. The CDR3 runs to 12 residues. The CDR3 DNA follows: TGCACCAGCAGCCATGGACAAATTGAAGCTTTCTTT. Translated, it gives CTSSHGQIEAFF.

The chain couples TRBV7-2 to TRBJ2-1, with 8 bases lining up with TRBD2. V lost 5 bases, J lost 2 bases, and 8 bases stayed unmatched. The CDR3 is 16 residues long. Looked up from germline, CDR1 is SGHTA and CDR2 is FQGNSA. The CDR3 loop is CASSPLLAVTYNEQFF. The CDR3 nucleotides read TGTGCCAGCAGCCCCTTACTAGCGGTAACCTACAATGAGCAGTTCTTC.

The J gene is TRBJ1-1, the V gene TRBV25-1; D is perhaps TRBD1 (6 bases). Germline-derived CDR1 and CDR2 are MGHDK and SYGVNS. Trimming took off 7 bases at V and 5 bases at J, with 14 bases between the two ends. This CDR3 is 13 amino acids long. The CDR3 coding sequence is TGTGCCAGCACAAGACAGGTTGGGACTGAAGCTTTCTTT. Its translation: CASTRQVGTEAFF.

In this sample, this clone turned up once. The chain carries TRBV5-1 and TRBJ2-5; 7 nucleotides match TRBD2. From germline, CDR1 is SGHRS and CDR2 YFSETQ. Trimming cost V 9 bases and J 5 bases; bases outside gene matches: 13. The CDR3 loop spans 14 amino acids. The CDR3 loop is CATSGGEKGETQYF. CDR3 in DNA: TGCGCCACCTCGGGGGGAGAGAAAGGGGAGACCCAGTACTTC.